This T cell receptor (beta chain) was sequenced during a study of blood T cell repertoires in COVID-19. Overall study: T cells, B-cell-depleted T cells, or PBMCs provided the cDNA or gDNA that served as material.

In the original workflow: Estimation of nucleated cell counts relied on the amplification of reference gene primers. TCRdb's copy holds only in-frame clones and misses some; the assay was immunoSEQ multiplex PCR. That table furnishes V, J and clone size, whereas the DNA furnished D and trimming. The table records approximately 270,000 clones, under 85% of them present only once. Seattle researchers signed up patients amid active infection and tracked them longitudinally. The V gene's germline CDR1 is SGHTA and CDR2 FQGTGA. The CDR3 spans 17 residues. Trimming cost V 5 bases and J 4 bases, with 18 bases left between them.

V usage is TRBV7-3 and J usage is TRBJ2-6; possibly TRBD2 for D (6 bases). The TCR comes from a human donor with COVID-19, enrolled during active disease. The donor label of this sample is uncertain. The specimen sequenced was peripheral blood. CDR3 bases: TGTGCCAGCAGCGTAATAAGGGACTCCCTGGGGGCCAACGTCCTGACTTTC. This sequence encodes CASSVIRDSLGANVLTF. Full variable domain (outside the CDR3, taken from reference TRBV7-3 and TRBJ2-6): GAGVSQTPSNKVTEKGKYVELRCDPISGHTALYWYRQSLGQGPEFLIYFQGTGAADDSGLPNDRFFAVRPEGSVSTLKIQRTERGDSAVYLCASSVIRDSLGANVLTFGAGSRLTVL.